The 25 T cell receptor beta chains reported below all come from one sample, sequenced in a study of graft-versus-host responses after intestinal transplantation. Measured with immunoSEQ multiplex PCR; TCRdb has only the in-frame clones, and not every one. Here the sample spans 7,000 or so clones, around 26% being singletons. The sample here was alloreactive CD4+ T cells from a mixed lymphocyte reaction culture, taken before intestinal transplant. Stated subset: CFSE-low proliferating T cells sorted from approximately 6-day pre-transplant mixed lymphocyte reaction (GvH or HvG direction). These receptors were collected from a human patient who received an intestinal transplant.

By frequency in the sample, this clone is medium-sized. The gene calls are TRBV4-1 and TRBJ2-2; 8 bases align to TRBD2. The CDR3 sequence is 15 residues long. Germline CDR1 MGHRA, CDR2 YSYEKL. V shed 3 bases, J shed 2 bases, and the junction held 2 bases outside the gene matches. As DNA, the CDR3 is TGCGCCAGCAGCCAGAGCGGGGGAAACACCGGGGAGCTGTTTTTT. Translated: CASSQSGGNTGELFF.

The chain links TRBV9 to TRBJ2-6; 7 positions agree with TRBD1. J gave up 0 bases and V 2 bases, and 2 bases lay outside the gene matches. Germline CDR1 reads SGDLS; CDR2 reads YYNGEE. The CDR3 is 16 amino acids. CDR3 region: CASSVGQNSGANVLTF. The DNA for the CDR3 is TGTGCCAGCAGCGTGGGACAGAACTCTGGGGCCAACGTCCTGACTTTC.

This clone is medium-sized. The chain uses TRBV28 and TRBJ2-3; TRBD1 aligns across 8 bases. There are 17 residues in the CDR3. Per the germline V gene, CDR1 is MDHEN and CDR2 is SYDVKM. V shed 2 bases, J shed 5 bases, and the junction held 12 bases outside the gene matches. The CDR3 reads CASSLDRGRSWEDTQYF. The CDR3 DNA reads TGTGCCAGCAGTTTAGACAGGGGACGATCCTGGGAAGATACGCAGTATTTT.

Only a few counts were recorded for this clone. The chain links TRBV18 to TRBJ1-1; 9 bases fit TRBD1. Germline V gene lookup returns CDR1 KGHSH and CDR2 LQKENI. With V trimmed by 5 bases and J by 0 bases, 7 bases remained unmatched. This CDR3 is 16 amino acids long. The CDR3 spells CASSWGTGPLNTEAFF. The DNA for the CDR3 is TGTGCCAGCTCATGGGGGACAGGGCCCTTGAACACTGAAGCTTTCTTT. Full variable domain (rest looked up from reference TRBV18 and TRBJ1-1): NAGVMQNPRHLVRRRGQEARLRCSPMKGHSHVYWYRQLPEEGLKFMVYLQKENIIDESGMPKERFSAEFPKEGPSILRIQQVVRGDSAAYFCASSWGTGPLNTEAFFGQGTRLTVV.

In this sample, this clone turned up a few times. The rearrangement links TRBV4-3 to TRBJ1-1, with unresolved D. The V end was cut by 1 base, the J end by 1 base, with 10 bases between. The CDR3 runs to 15 residues. Germline CDR1 and CDR2: LGHNA and YSLEER. CDR3: CASSQGHSKNTEAFF. CDR3 in DNA: TGCGCCAGCAGCCAAGGACACTCAAAGAACACTGAAGCTTTCTTT.

This chain connects TRBV29-1 to TRBJ2-3; the D gene is possibly TRBD1 (5 bases). The CDR3 totals 15 residues. V dropped 2 bases and J dropped 2 bases, with 14 bases sitting between them. Germline lookup yields CDR1 SQVTM and CDR2 ANQGSEA. CDR3 amino acids: CSVELTGSNTDTQYF. The CDR3 region has the DNA TGCAGCGTTGAATTAACAGGATCGAACACAGATACGCAGTATTTT.

The chain has TRBV6-6 and TRBJ1-1, with D uncertain. The CDR3 consists of 14 residues. V was shortened by 0 bases and J by 7 bases, with 12 bases between the two germline ends. The germline V gene encodes CDR1 MNHNY and CDR2 SVGAGI (reference sequence). The DNA for the CDR3 is TGTGCCAGCAGTTACTCGACTGGGTTTGGTGAAGCTTTCTTT. It encodes CASSYSTGFGEAFF.

The chain has TRBV6-4 and TRBJ2-7; 7 bases are shared with TRBD1. Germline CDR1 and CDR2: MRHNA and SNTAGT. With 6 bases clipped from V and 2 bases from J, the junction kept 4 bases outside the gene matches. The CDR3 spans 13 residues. The CDR3 sequence: CASRPGTAYEQYF. The CDR3 DNA sequence: TGTGCCAGCAGACCCGGGACAGCCTACGAGCAGTACTTC.

The J gene is TRBJ1-5, the V gene TRBV18, with D possibly matching TRBD1 (6 bases). Between the trimmed V and J ends, which lost 2 bases and 3 bases, there was a span of 14 bases. CDR1 is KGHSH and CDR2 is LQKENI in the germline V gene. This CDR3 region has 16 residues. CDR3 coding DNA: TGTGCCAGCTCACCAGGAGGCAGGGGAAACAATCAGCCCCAGCATTTT. Encoded protein: CASSPGGRGNNQPQHF.

The DNA of the CDR3 is TGTGCCAGTAGTATATTGCCGGCTAGTGGCTACACCTTC. Protein sequence: CASSILPASGYTF. The chain is built from TRBV19 and TRBJ1-2; D is undetermined. Trimming took off 2 bases at V and 7 bases at J, with 11 bases between the two ends. This CDR3 is 13 amino acids long. Per germline, CDR1 LNHDA and CDR2 SQIVND (reference sequence).

This clone was counted between two and nine times. The genes are TRBV19 and TRBJ2-7; no reliable D call. The germline V gene encodes CDR1 LNHDA and CDR2 SQIVND (reference sequence). This CDR3 is 13 amino acids long. V gave up 3 bases and J gave up 6 bases, with 12 bases separating them. CDR3 loop: CASSMSSNLEQYF. CDR3 nucleotides: TGTGCCAGTAGTATGAGCTCCAACCTCGAGCAGTACTTC.

This clone is deemed medium-sized. The same CDR3 also results from other DNA sequences found in this sample. The rearrangement links TRBV6-6 to TRBJ1-5; weak D call: TRBD1 (6 bases). The V gene lost 5 bases and the J gene lost 5 bases, with 13 bases spanning the gap. The CDR3 totals 14 residues. CDR1 and CDR2 from the germline V gene are MNHNY and SVGAGI (reference sequence). The CDR3 nucleotides read TGTGCCAGCAGTCCGGGACAACTTCATCAGCCCCAGCATTTT. This sequence encodes CASSPGQLHQPQHF.

This clone was seen a handful of times. The CDR3 DNA follows: TGTGCCAGCACTAAAGAGGGCGAGGGGCTCGGTAGGTACGAGCAGTACTTC. Its translation: CASTKEGEGLGRYEQYF. The rearrangement uses TRBV2 and TRBJ2-7; D possibly uses TRBD1 or TRBD2 (5 bases each). Between the trimmed V and J ends, which lost 7 bases and 4 bases, there was a span of 26 bases. Per the germline V gene, CDR1 is SNHLY and CDR2 is FYNNEI. The length of the CDR3 is 17 residues.

This clone has just a few counts. The V call is TRBV7-2, the J call TRBJ2-3; a possible D gene is TRBD2 (6 bases). V lost 1 base and J 6 bases, leaving 11 bases between the germline ends. The CDR3 is 14 amino acids. Germline V lookup: CDR1 SGHTA, CDR2 FQGNSA. The CDR3 spells CASSLVGGTDTQYF. Here the CDR3 DNA reads TGTGCCAGCAGCTTAGTGGGAGGTACTGATACGCAGTATTTT. Complete variable domain (other parts from reference TRBV7-2 and TRBJ2-3): GAGVSQSPSNKVTEKGKDVELRCDPISGHTALYWYRQSLGQGLEFLIYFQGNSAPDKSGLPSDRFSAERTGGSVSTLTIQRTQQEDSAVYLCASSLVGGTDTQYFGPGTRLTVL.

This clone is medium-sized by share. This sequence joins TRBV18 and TRBJ2-7; 8 bases map to TRBD2. This CDR3 is 15 amino acids long. V was pared by 0 bases and J by 3 bases, with 4 bases of the junction left unmatched. The V gene's germline CDR1 is KGHSH and CDR2 LQKENI. CDR3 in amino acids: CASSPPGSGSYEQYF. The CDR3 nucleotides read TGTGCCAGCTCACCACCTGGGAGCGGGAGCTACGAGCAGTACTTC.

This clone turned up a few times. The chain joins TRBV7-3 to TRBJ2-6; 7 bases align to TRBD1. The CDR3 spans 15 residues. Germline V gene lookup returns CDR1 SGHTA and CDR2 FQGTGA. Trimming at V came to 4 bases and at J to 2 bases, leaving 2 bases not matched to a gene. CDR3: CASSSTGTGANVLTF. DNA of the CDR3: TGTGCCAGCAGCTCGACAGGGACTGGGGCCAACGTCCTGACTTTC.

The rearrangement uses TRBV6-5 and TRBJ2-3; D not certain. CDR1 is MNHEY and CDR2 is SVGAGI in the germline V gene. Trimming pared 7 bases from V and 3 bases from J, leaving 8 bases between. The length of the CDR3 is 12 residues. CDR3 DNA: TGTGCCAGCACTAAAAGTACAGATACGCAGTATTTT. This sequence encodes CASTKSTDTQYF.

This clone was seen more than once but under ten times. The J gene is TRBJ1-3, the V gene TRBV10-3; the D is unclear. The germline V and J ends were trimmed by 1 base and 4 bases, with 5 bases remaining between them. The CDR3 runs 13 residues. CDR1 ENHRY and CDR2 SYGVKD come from the germline V gene. CDR3 coding DNA: TGTGCCATCAGTGAGTGGAGGGGAAACACCATATATTTT. Protein sequence: CAISEWRGNTIYF.

The rearrangement links TRBV7-9 to TRBJ2-5; 11 bases align to TRBD1. The V gene's germline CDR1 is SEHNR and CDR2 FQNEAQ (reference sequence). There are 16 residues in the CDR3. Germline trimming cut 5 bases from V and 5 bases from J; bases unmatched to any gene: 10. The CDR3 coding sequence is TGTGCCAGCAGCCCTGACGGGACAGGGGGTATGGAGACCCAGTACTTC. Translated: CASSPDGTGGMETQYF.

In this sample, this clone turned up a few times. CDR3 region: CASYTSGRAETQYF. The CDR3 DNA follows: TGTGCCAGTTACACTAGCGGGAGGGCGGAGACCCAGTACTTC. The chain links TRBV6-1 to TRBJ2-5; TRBD2 matches at 13 bases. CDR3 length equals 14 residues. Germline V gives CDR1 MNHNS, CDR2 SASEGT. V was clipped by 9 bases and J by 5 bases; unmatched bases: 6.

V usage is TRBV6-1 and J usage is TRBJ1-5; D call uncertain. This CDR3 contains 14 residues. Germline V gene data show CDR1 as MNHNS and CDR2 as SASEGT. The V and J ends lost 7 bases and 0 bases respectively, with 10 bases between them. The CDR3 spells CASTHTYSNQPQHF. CDR3 DNA: TGTGCCAGCACCCACACTTATAGCAATCAGCCCCAGCATTTT.

The gene calls are TRBV28 and TRBJ2-7; 8 nucleotides match TRBD2. This CDR3 region has 17 residues. The trim removed 6 bases at V and 0 bases at J, leaving 13 bases unmatched. Per the germline V gene, CDR1 is MDHEN and CDR2 is SYDVKM. The CDR3 sequence is CASSDLRVAGTSYEQYF. In DNA form, the CDR3 reads TGTGCCAGCAGCGATCTGAGAGTAGCGGGGACCTCCTACGAGCAGTACTTC.

This clone has just a few counts. This chain joins TRBV10-3 and TRBJ2-7; 11 nucleotides line up with TRBD2. J gave up 12 bases and V 0 bases, and 7 bases lay outside the gene matches. CDR1 is ENHRY, CDR2 SYGVKD, per germline. CDR3 length: 14 residues. CDR3 sequence: CAISESGTSGRGYF. The CDR3 coding sequence is TGTGCCATCAGTGAGTCGGGGACTAGCGGAAGGGGGTACTTC.

This clone was detected only a few times. V usage is TRBV30 and J usage is TRBJ1-2; D is unclear. CDR1 is GTSNPN, CDR2 SVGIG, per germline (reference sequence). This CDR3 has 11 residues. The V end was cut by 0 bases, the J end by 8 bases, with 7 bases between. The CDR3 region is CAWSVGGGYTF. In DNA form, the CDR3 reads TGTGCCTGGAGTGTAGGAGGGGGCTACACCTTC.

In regard to this clone: One end of the junction does not line up with germline, which may come from a read error. V usage is TRBV5-8 and J usage is TRBJ2-5; D possibly matches TRBD1 or TRBD2 (5 bases each). The J call may not be correct, given that the DNA end is closer to TRBJ2-7. This CDR3 has 16 residues. Germline V CDR1 and CDR2: SGHTS, YDEGEE. The CDR3 region has the DNA TGCGCCAGCAGCTCAGAAGGGACCCCTTACCCCTACGAGCAGTACTTC. It encodes CASSSEGTPYPYEQYF.